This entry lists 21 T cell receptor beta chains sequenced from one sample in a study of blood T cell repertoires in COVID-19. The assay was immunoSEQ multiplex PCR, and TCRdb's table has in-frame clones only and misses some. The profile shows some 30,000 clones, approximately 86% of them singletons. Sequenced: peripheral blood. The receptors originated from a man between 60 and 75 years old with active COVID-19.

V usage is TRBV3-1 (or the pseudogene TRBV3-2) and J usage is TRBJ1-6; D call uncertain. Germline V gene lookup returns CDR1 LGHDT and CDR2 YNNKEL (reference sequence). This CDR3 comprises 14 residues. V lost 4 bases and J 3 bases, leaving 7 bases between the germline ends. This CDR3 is CASSRERYNSPLHF. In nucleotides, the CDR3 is TGTGCCAGCAGCCGGGAGCGCTATAATTCACCCCTCCACTTT.

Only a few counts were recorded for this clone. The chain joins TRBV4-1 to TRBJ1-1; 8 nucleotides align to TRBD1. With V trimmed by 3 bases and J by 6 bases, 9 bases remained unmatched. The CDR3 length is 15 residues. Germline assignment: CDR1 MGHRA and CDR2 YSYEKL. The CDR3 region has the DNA TGCGCCAGCAGCCACATTTCAGGGGGCGTCGCTGAAGCTTTCTTT. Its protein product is CASSHISGGVAEAFF.

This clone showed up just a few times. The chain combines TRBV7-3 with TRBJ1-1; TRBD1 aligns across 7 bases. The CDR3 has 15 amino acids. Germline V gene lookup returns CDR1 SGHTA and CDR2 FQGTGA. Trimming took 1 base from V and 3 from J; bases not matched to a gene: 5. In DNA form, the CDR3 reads TGTGCCAGCAGCTTAATGGGGACAGAATACACTGAAGCTTTCTTT. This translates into CASSLMGTEYTEAFF. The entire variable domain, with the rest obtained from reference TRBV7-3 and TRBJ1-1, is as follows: GAGVSQTPSNKVTEKGKYVELRCDPISGHTALYWYRQSLGQGPEFLIYFQGTGAADDSGLPNDRFFAVRPEGSVSTLKIQRTERGDSAVYLCASSLMGTEYTEAFFGQGTRLTVV.

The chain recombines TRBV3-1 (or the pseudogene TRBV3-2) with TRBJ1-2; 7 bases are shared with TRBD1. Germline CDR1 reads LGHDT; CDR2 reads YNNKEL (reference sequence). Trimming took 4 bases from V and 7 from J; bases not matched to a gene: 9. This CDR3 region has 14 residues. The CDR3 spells CASSPGQSLRGYTF. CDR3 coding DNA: TGTGCCAGCAGCCCGGGACAGTCACTACGTGGCTACACCTTC.

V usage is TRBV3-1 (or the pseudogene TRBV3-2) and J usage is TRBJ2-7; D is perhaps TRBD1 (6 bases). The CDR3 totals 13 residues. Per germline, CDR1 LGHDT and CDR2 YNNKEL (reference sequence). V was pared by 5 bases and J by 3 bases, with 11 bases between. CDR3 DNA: TGTGCCAGCAGCTCACGGACAGACTACGAGCAGTACTTC. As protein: CASSSRTDYEQYF.

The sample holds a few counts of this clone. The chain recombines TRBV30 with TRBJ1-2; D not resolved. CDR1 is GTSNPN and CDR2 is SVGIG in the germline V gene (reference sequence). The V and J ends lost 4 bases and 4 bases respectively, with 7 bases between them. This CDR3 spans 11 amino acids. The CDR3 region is CAWKQIYGYTF. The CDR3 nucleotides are TGTGCCTGGAAACAGATCTATGGCTACACCTTC.

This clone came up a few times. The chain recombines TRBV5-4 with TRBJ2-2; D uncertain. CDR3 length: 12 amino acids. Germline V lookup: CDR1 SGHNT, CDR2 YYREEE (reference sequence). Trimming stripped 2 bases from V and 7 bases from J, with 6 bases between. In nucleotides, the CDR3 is TGTGCCAGCAGCTTTCCCAGCGGGGAGCTGTTTTTT. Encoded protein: CASSFPSGELFF.

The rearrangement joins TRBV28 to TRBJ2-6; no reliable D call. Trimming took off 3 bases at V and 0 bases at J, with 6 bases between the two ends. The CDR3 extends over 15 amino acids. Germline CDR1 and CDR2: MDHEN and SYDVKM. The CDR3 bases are TGTGCCAGCAGTTTGACAAGCTCTGGGGCCAACGTCCTGACTTTC. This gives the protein CASSLTSSGANVLTF.

The chain's CDR3 is CASSAGTSLLEQYF. The CDR3 DNA sequence: TGCGCCAGCAGTGCCGGGACTAGTCTGCTCGAGCAGTACTTC. This chain connects TRBV10-1 to TRBJ2-7, with TRBD2 matching over 8 bases. Germline loops: CDR1 WNHNN, CDR2 SYGVQD (reference sequence). CDR3 length: 14 amino acids. After removal of 4 bases from V and 6 bases from J, the junction contained 8 bases not matched to a gene.

In DNA form, the CDR3 reads TGTGCCAGCAGTTACTCGTACGGTGATCAGCCCCAGCATTTT. It is translated as CASSYSYGDQPQHF. The chain uses TRBV6-5 and TRBJ1-5; D unresolved. This CDR3 is 14 amino acids long. Between the trimmed V and J ends, which lost 0 bases and 5 bases, there was a span of 8 bases. CDR1 and CDR2 from the germline V gene are MNHEY and SVGAGI.

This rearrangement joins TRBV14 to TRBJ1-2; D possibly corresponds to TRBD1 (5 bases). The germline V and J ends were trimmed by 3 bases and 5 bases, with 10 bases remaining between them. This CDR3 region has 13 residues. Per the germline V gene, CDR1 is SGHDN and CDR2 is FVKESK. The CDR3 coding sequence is TGTGCCAGCAGCCATCTCCCAGGGTATGGCTACACCTTC. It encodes CASSHLPGYGYTF.

In nucleotides, the CDR3 is TGTGCCAGCAGCTCACCATACAGGGCCGGGGCCAACGTCCTGACTTTC. Amino acid sequence: CASSSPYRAGANVLTF. V usage is TRBV11-2 and J usage is TRBJ2-6; a weak D match, TRBD1 (6 bases). Germline CDR1 is SGHAT and CDR2 is FQNNGV. The CDR3 contains 16 residues. Trimming removed 4 bases from V and 4 bases from J, with 14 bases in between. The variable domain in full, completed from reference TRBV11-2 and TRBJ2-6, reads EAGVAQSPRYKIIEKRQSVAFWCNPISGHATLYWYQQILGQGPKLLIQFQNNGVVDDSQLPKDRFSAERLKGVDSTLKIQPAKLEDSAVYLCASSSPYRAGANVLTFGAGSRLTVL.

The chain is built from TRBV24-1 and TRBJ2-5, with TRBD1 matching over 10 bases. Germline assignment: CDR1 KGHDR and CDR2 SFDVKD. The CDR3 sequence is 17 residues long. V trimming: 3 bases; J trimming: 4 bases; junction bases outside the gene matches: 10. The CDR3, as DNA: TGTGCCACCAGTGATGCCGGGACAGGGGAGAAAGGAGAGACCCAGTACTTC. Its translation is CATSDAGTGEKGETQYF.

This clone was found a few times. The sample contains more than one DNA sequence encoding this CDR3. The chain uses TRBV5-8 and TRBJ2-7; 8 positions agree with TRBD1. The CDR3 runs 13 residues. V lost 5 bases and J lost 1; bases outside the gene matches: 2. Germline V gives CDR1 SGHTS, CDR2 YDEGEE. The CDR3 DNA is TGTGCCAGCAGTAGGACAGGGTCCTACGAGCAGTACTTC. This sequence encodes CASSRTGSYEQYF.

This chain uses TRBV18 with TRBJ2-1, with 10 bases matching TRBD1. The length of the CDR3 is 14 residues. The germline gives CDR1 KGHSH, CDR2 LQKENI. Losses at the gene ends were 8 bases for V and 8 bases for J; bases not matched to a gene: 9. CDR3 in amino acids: CASLRDRGVDEQFF. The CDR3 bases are TGTGCCAGCCTCCGGGACAGGGGTGTCGATGAGCAGTTCTTC.

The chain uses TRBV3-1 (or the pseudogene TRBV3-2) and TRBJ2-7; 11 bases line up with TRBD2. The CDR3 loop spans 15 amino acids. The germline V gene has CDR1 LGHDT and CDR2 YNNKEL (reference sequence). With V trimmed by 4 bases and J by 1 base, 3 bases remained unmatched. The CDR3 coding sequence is TGTGCCAGCAGCCTAGCGGGGGGGCTATCCTACGAGCAGTACTTC. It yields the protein CASSLAGGLSYEQYF.

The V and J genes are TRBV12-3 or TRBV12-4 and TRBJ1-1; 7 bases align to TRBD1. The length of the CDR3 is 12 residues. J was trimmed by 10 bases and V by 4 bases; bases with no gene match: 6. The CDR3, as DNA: TGTGCCAGCAGTTCGACAGGGTTACGAGCTTTCTTT. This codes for CASSSTGLRAFF.

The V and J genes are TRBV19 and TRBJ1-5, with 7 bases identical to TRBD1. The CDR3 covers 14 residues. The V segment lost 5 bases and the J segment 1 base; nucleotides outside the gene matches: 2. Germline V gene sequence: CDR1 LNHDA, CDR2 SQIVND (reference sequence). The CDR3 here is CASSWGQSNQPQHF. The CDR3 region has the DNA TGTGCCAGTAGTTGGGGACAGAGCAATCAGCCCCAGCATTTT. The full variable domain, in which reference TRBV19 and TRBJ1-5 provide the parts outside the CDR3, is DGGITQSPKYLFRKEGQNVTLSCEQNLNHDAMYWYRQDPGQGLRLIYYSQIVNDFQKGDIAEGYSVSREKKESFPLTVTSAQKNPTAFYLCASSWGQSNQPQHFGDGTRLSIL.

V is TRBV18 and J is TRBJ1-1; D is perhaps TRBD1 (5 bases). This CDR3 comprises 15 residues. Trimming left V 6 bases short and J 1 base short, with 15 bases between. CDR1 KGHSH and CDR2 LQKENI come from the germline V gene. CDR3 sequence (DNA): TGTGCCAGCTCCCCCCGCAGGGTGGCGAACACTGAAGCTTTCTTT. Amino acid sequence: CASSPRRVANTEAFF.

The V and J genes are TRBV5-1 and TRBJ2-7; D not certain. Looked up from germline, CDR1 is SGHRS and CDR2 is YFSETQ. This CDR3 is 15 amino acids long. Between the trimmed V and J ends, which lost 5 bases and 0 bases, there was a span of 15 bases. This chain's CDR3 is CASRPNAGSSYEQYF. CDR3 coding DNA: TGCGCCAGCAGACCAAACGCAGGTAGCTCCTACGAGCAGTACTTC.

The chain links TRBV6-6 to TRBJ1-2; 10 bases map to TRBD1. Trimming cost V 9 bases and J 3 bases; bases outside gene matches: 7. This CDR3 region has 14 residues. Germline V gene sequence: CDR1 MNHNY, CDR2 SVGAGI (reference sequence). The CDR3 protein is CASCWDRGDYGYTF. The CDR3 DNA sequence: TGTGCCAGTTGCTGGGACAGGGGAGACTATGGCTACACCTTC.